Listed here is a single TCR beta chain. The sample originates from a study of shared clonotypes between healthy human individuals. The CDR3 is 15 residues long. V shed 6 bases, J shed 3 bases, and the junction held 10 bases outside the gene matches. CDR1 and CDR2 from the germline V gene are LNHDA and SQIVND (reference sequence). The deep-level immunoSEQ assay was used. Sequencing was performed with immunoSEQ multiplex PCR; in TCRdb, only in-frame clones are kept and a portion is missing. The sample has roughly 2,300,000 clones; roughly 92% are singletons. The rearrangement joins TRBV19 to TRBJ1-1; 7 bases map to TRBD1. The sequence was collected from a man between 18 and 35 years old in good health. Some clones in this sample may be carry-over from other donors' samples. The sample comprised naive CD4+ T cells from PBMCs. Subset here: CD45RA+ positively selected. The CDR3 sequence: CASSRRGQPYTEAFF. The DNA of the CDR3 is TGTGCCAGTAGCCGGAGGGGACAGCCTTACACTGAAGCTTTCTTT.